Here is one T cell receptor beta chain with its context. Under the authors' procedure: Researchers report that nucleated cell counts were estimated from reference gene primer amplification. Measured with immunoSEQ multiplex PCR; TCRdb has only the in-frame clones, and not every one. The V and J calls and the clone size are those of that table, but D and trimming were determined from the DNA. The sample lists some 56,000 clones; 65% to 90% were seen once. Germline CDR1 is SNHLY and CDR2 is FYNNEI. Deletions cut 1 base from V and 0 bases from J, with 10 bases between. This CDR3 region has 16 residues. This specimen comes from a study of blood T cell repertoires in COVID-19. Overall study: The United States, Italy and Spain supplied acute and convalescent COVID-19 samples. The analysed material was cDNA or gDNA that came from T cells, B-cell-depleted T cells, or PBMCs.

The chain recombines TRBV2 with TRBJ1-3; no firm D call. The sample consisted of peripheral blood. The TCR comes from a woman aged 80 or over with active or convalescent COVID-19. CDR3 in DNA: TGTGCCAGCAGTGAAGTGCGGGCCTCCTCTGGAAACACCATATATTTT. It specifies CASSEVRASSGNTIYF.